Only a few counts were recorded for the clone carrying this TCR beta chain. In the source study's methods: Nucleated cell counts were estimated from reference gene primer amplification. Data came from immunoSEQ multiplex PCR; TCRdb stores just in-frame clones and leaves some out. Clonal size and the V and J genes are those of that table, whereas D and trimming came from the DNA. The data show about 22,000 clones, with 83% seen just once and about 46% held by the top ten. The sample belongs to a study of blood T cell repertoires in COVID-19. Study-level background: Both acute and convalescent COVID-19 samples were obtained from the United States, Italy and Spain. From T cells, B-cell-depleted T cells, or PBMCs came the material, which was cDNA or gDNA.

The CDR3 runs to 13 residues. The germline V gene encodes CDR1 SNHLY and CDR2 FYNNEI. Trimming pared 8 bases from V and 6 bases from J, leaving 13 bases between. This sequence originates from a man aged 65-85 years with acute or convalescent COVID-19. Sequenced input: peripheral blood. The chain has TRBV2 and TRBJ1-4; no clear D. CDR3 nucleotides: TGTGCCAGCCGTACATCCTTATATGAAAAACTGTTTTTT. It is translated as CASRTSLYEKLFF.